The entry below describes one T cell receptor beta chain. This sample was taken from a study of CD8+CD57+ T cells in acquired aplastic anemia. Across the study: Mean DNA quantity obtained from sorted CD4+ and CD8+ cells was around 3.2 ug.

The CDR3 contains 15 residues. Germline CDR1 and CDR2: WNHNN and SYGVQD (reference sequence). V lost 4 bases and J lost 4, with 15 bases in between. Genomic DNA templated the TCR beta VDJ and CDR3 profiling. Each CDR3 protein gets one entry after TCRdb re-called the reads with MiXCR. The sample holds around 180,000 distinct CDR3 sequences, 60% to 70% seen once. The sample was sorted CD4+, CD8+, or CD8+CD57+ T cells (not recorded which) from PBMCs. The source of this sequence is a human donor in good health. The chain has TRBV10-1 and TRBJ2-3, with a weak D call TRBD1 (6 bases). The DNA of the CDR3 is TGCGCCAGCAGTGGTCAGGGGTACACATCAGATACGCAGTATTTT. Its translation: CASSGQGYTSDTQYF.